This T cell receptor (beta chain) is from a study of blood T cells in healthy people across ages (dated by TCRdb to 2014 to 2015). Regarding the complete study: Template switching captured roughly one uniquely barcoded TCR beta cDNA molecule per two T cells in model experiments. Using deep sequencing normalized with unique cDNA molecular identifiers, the study measured how TCR beta repertoire diversity changes with age. The donors were split into four age groups: young (average about 15 years), middle-aged (around 40), aged (roughly 60) and long-lived (about 74). Using the same blood draw, the study looked at two additional independent replicas of 1 million unique cDNA reads for two donors, one aged 18 to 30 and the other aged 80 or older. General findings and caveats noted by the study authors: Observed TCR beta diversity per million T cells fell roughly linearly with age, and a significant reduction was already apparent by age around 39. Compared with the aged group, the long-lived group had more naive CD4+ T cells, fewer expanded clones and increased TCR diversity, suggesting age selection. A strong correlation was found between observed TCR beta diversity and the percentage of naive T cells measured by flow cytometry. Since profiling was done on bulk unsorted PBMCs, naive and antigen-experienced compartments could not be conclusively compared. Estimates of total diversity from one million sequenced T cells were regarded as lower bounds and underestimates. Because the CMV infection status of the donors was unknown, age-related changes in expanded clonotypes may potentially have been confounded.

Unmatched junction bases come to 7, with V trimmed by 1 base and J by 4 bases. The germline V gene sets CDR1 to MGHRA and CDR2 to YSYEKL. Reading from cysteine to phenylalanine, the CDR3 counts 16 amino acids. The only DNA kept is the CDR3, 48 bases in frame from the first base. The roughly 37 donors, aged about 6 to 95 years, were systemically healthy Caucasian individuals from Russia. Each donor gave ten milliliters of peripheral blood, drawn into EDTA-treated Vacutainer tubes. Ficoll-Paque density-gradient centrifugation was used to isolate PBMCs, with at least 6 million per sample. Trizol reagent was used to extract total RNA from the PBMCs, yielding at least 6 micrograms per sample. For every donor, flow cytometry on a PBMC aliquot measured the percentage of naive CD45RAhigh/CD27high T cells. A note on this clonotype: Its antigen specificity is not known. No much larger clone is present one base from it, and per-base qualities are unavailable.

Receptor libraries were prepared by 5' RACE. Sequencing was performed on an Illumina HiSeq 2500. A second PCR of roughly 7 to 12 cycles was run with a J-beta primer mix and a sample-barcoded 5' primer. A unique molecular identifier was introduced onto each TCR beta cDNA molecule by a template-switch 5' adaptor carrying 12 random nucleotides. At least 2.5 million CDR3-containing paired-end reads were obtained from each sample. First-strand cDNA synthesis was performed from all RNA using the Mint cDNA synthesis kit, with priming by a TRBC-specific oligonucleotide. Following uracil-DNA glycosylase treatment, a first 18-cycle PCR with universal primers M1SS and BC2_uni_R was performed on all cDNA. The study's processing was this. Each sample was normalized by randomly selecting 1 million high-quality reads, each carrying a distinct molecular identifier. Instead of being binned into consensus sequences, reads that shared molecular identifiers were thrown out. MiTCR, with a Q25 quality threshold and the strictest error-elimination algorithm, was used for CDR3 identification, clonotype clustering and error correction. A nonparametric unseen species model with Euler transformation was used to estimate lower-bound total TCR beta diversity. TCRdb itself trimmed the public reads at Q25 with fastp, ran MiXCR and retained productive beta chains. All rows with the same CDR3 protein become a single entry with the most common DNA and genes. The V and J calls follow TCRdb's processing rather than the paper's. The sample table shows about 800,000 distinct CDR3 sequences, and approximately 25% are seen once. The leading ten clones occupy approximately 3.7% of the sample.

This same sample was also taken into another study, of T cells of mothers and their children. Per that second paper: Donors were nine systemically healthy Caucasian individuals: three mothers and their six children. cDNA synthesis consumed the entire amount of extracted RNA, loaded at 1.5 ug RNA in each 15 ul reaction. In the second PCR, the M1S primer introduced both the sample barcodes and 2-4 random nucleotides. Each mother yielded over 10 million TCR beta CDR3 reads and each child 2.5 million to 3 million reads. Thymic selection similarly shapes TCR recombination output in related and unrelated pairs, with minor effect from inherited differences. Normalized repertoire overlap was always found to be slightly, but never significantly, higher in related mother-child pairs than in unrelated mother-child pairs. No persistent microchimeric T cell clones were found, with a detection sensitivity of approximately 94 clones per million clonotypes. The study used deep NGS to compare TCR beta repertoires of mothers and children, seeking features distinguishing related mother-child pairs from unrelated individuals. The mean age was around 40 +/- 4 years for the mothers and 11 +/- 4 years for the children. After adapter ligation was performed with NEBNext reagents, the libraries were sequenced on an Illumina HiSeq 2000 with 100+100 nt paired-end reads. Mother and child libraries were prepared a month apart and sequenced in separate runs to prevent cross-contamination. For each donor, somewhere between about 500,000 and 2,000,000 distinct TCR beta clonotypes were identified. Naive TCR beta clonotypes were estimated from low-frequency clonotypes matched to each donor's FACS-determined naive share, without sorting.

The sequencing sample was made of blood. The sequence came from a boy aged 5-17 years in good health. The chain was built from TRBV4-1 and TRBJ2-1; 7 central bases correspond to TRBD1. The DNA reads TGCGCCAGCAGCCAAGGGCCGGGACAGACTTACAATGAGCAGTTCTTC. Its protein product is CASSQGPGQTYNEQFF.